These 13 T cell receptor beta chains were sequenced from one sample in a study of T cells in tuberculosis. Only in-frame clones appear in the TCRdb table, and some are missing; sequencing was by immunoSEQ multiplex PCR. The sample has some 60,000 clones, around 86% seen once. Thawed, overnight-rested PBMC were stained with GMM-loaded CD1B tetramer, viability dye and anti-CD3, then sorted. The CD1B tetramers carried C32 glucose monomycolate purified from Rhodococcus equi. The sample consisted of CD1b-GMM tetramer-negative cells sorted from PBMCs. These TCRs come from an adult woman with latent tuberculosis.

This clone has a handful of counts. This rearrangement joins TRBV5-1 to TRBJ1-1; 7 bases fit TRBD1. Trimming took 3 bases from V and 3 from J; bases not matched to a gene: 2. Per germline, CDR1 SGHRS and CDR2 YFSETQ. This CDR3 contains 13 residues. The CDR3 loop is CASSSTGDTEAFF. The DNA for the CDR3 is TGCGCCAGCAGCTCAACAGGGGACACTGAAGCTTTCTTT.

This clone ranks as medium-sized. The chain recombines TRBV2 with TRBJ1-5; a weak D match, TRBD1 (6 bases). The CDR3 contains 16 residues. V dropped 6 bases and J dropped 8 bases, with 23 bases sitting between them. Germline CDR1 is SNHLY and CDR2 is FYNNEI. The CDR3 DNA sequence: TGTGCCAGCAGGCGGGGGAACAGGGAGGAAAAAAAGCCCCAGCATTTT. Its translation: CASRRGNREEKKPQHF.

This clone was recorded once. The rearrangement uses TRBV15 and TRBJ2-3, with 11 nucleotides matching TRBD1. Germline V lookup: CDR1 LNHNV, CDR2 YYDKDF (reference sequence). J was trimmed by 1 base and V by 8 bases; bases with no gene match: 8. The CDR3 sequence is 16 residues long. The CDR3 DNA sequence: TGTGCCACCGCCACCGGACAGGGGGCGCGCACAGATACGCAGTATTTT. Protein sequence: CATATGQGARTDTQYF. Filled out from reference TRBV15 and TRBJ2-3, the complete variable domain reads DAMVIQNPRYQVTQFGKPVTLSCSQTLNHNVMYWYQQKSSQAPKLLFHYYDKDFNNEADTPDNFQSRRPNTSFCFLDIRSPGLGDTAMYLCATATGQGARTDTQYFGPGTRLTVL.

This sequence joins TRBV5-1 and TRBJ2-3; 9 bases align to TRBD1. The CDR3 consists of 13 residues. Germline CDR1 and CDR2: SGHRS and YFSETQ. V gave up 4 bases and J gave up 3 bases; unmatched junction bases: 0. The CDR3 loop reads CASSGQGTDTQYF. For the CDR3, the DNA is TGCGCCAGCAGCGGACAGGGGACAGATACGCAGTATTTT.

V gene TRBV2 combines with J gene TRBJ1-1; 8 nucleotides line up with TRBD1. The length of the CDR3 is 13 residues. J gave up 7 bases and V 4 bases, and 5 bases lay outside the gene matches. Germline V CDR1 and CDR2: SNHLY, FYNNEI. CDR3 sequence reads: CASSVDDRGEAFF. In nucleotides, the CDR3 is TGTGCCAGCAGTGTTGACGACAGGGGTGAAGCTTTCTTT.

The V gene is TRBV7-8, the J gene TRBJ2-7, with 10 nucleotides matching TRBD2. V was clipped by 1 base and J by 2 bases; unmatched bases: 8. Germline V gene lookup returns CDR1 SGHVS and CDR2 FQNEAQ. The CDR3 is made up of 17 amino acids. The CDR3 DNA reads as TGTGCCAGCAGCTTAGTGGGTAGCGGGGGGCGGACCTACGAGCAGTACTTC. Amino acids: CASSLVGSGGRTYEQYF.

The V call is TRBV6-1, the J call TRBJ1-4, with TRBD1 matching over 7 bases. V lost 6 bases and J lost 5; bases outside the gene matches: 9. The CDR3 consists of 15 residues. Germline loops: CDR1 MNHNS, CDR2 SASEGT. Here the CDR3 reads CASRESGGKNEKLFF. As DNA, the CDR3 is TGTGCCAGCAGGGAATCAGGGGGGAAGAATGAAAAACTGTTTTTT.

V is TRBV6-1 and J is TRBJ2-7; TRBD2 aligns across 12 bases. The CDR3 totals 19 residues. Germline V gives CDR1 MNHNS, CDR2 SASEGT. J lost 1 base, V lost 4 bases, and 14 bases had no gene match. This CDR3 reads CASSAQVSLTSGRSYEQYF. Written as DNA, the CDR3 is TGTGCCAGCAGTGCACAGGTGAGCCTGACTAGCGGGAGATCCTACGAGCAGTACTTC.

The gene calls are TRBV7-9 and TRBJ1-1; D perhaps matches TRBD1 (6 bases). The germline V and J ends were trimmed by 5 bases and 0 bases, with 7 bases remaining between them. CDR3 length: 13 residues. Germline assignment: CDR1 SEHNR and CDR2 FQNEAQ (reference sequence). CDR3 in DNA: TGTGCCAGCAGCAGGGGGATGAACACTGAAGCTTTCTTT. This encodes CASSRGMNTEAFF.

CDR3 DNA sequence: TGTGCCAGCCATTCCGGGACAGGGAAAATTCTTGGCTACACCTTC. This translates into CASHSGTGKILGYTF. V is TRBV28 and J is TRBJ1-2; 9 bases are shared with TRBD1. The CDR3 totals 15 residues. J was trimmed by 7 bases and V by 8 bases; bases with no gene match: 14. CDR1 is MDHEN, CDR2 SYDVKM, per germline.

This clone was seen only a few times. The V gene is TRBV11-2, the J gene TRBJ1-2, with 7 bases identical to TRBD1. Trimming took 2 bases from V and 7 from J; bases not matched to a gene: 4. This CDR3 comprises 13 residues. Germline-derived CDR1 and CDR2 are SGHAT and FQNNGV. The DNA for the CDR3 is TGTGCCAGCAGCTTAAAAGGGGGCGGTGGCTACACCTTC. Translating gives CASSLKGGGGYTF.

This chain connects TRBV6-5 to TRBJ2-7, with TRBD1 matching 10 bases. This CDR3 is built from 13 residues. Looked up from germline, CDR1 is MNHEY and CDR2 is SVGAGI. V was pared by 6 bases and J by 9 bases, with 8 bases of the junction left unmatched. DNA for the CDR3: TGTGCCAGCAGAGCGGGACAGGGGATCACGCAGTACTTC. Translating gives CASRAGQGITQYF.

This clone was counted a single time. The gene calls are TRBV14 and TRBJ1-4; 7 nucleotides agree with TRBD1. The CDR3 is 15 residues long. Germline-derived CDR1 and CDR2 are SGHDN and FVKESK. Germline trimming cut 5 bases from V and 8 bases from J; bases unmatched to any gene: 11. CDR3 amino acids: CASSRLRRTGEKLFF. The CDR3 nucleotides are TGTGCCAGCAGCAGGCTTCGGAGGACAGGCGAAAAACTGTTTTTT.